The sample holds a few counts of the clone carrying this T cell receptor beta chain. This CDR3 comprises 15 residues. The V and J ends lost 0 bases and 2 bases, in that order; junction bases with no gene match: 2. Per the germline V gene, CDR1 is SGHTA and CDR2 is FQGNSA. This specimen belongs to a study of blood T cell repertoires in COVID-19. Study-wide context: Spain, Italy and the United States supplied samples that represented acute and convalescent COVID-19.

Authors' processing steps: Quantification of nucleated cells was approximated via reference gene primer amplification. Sequenced by immunoSEQ multiplex PCR; TCRdb stores in-frame clones only, minus some. The DNA gave D and trimming, while V, J and clone size come from that table. This table holds about 110,000 clones, roughly 85% found once. V is TRBV7-2 and J is TRBJ2-7; 9 nucleotides align to TRBD2. This TCR was sampled from a man between 40 and 49 years old with acute or convalescent COVID-19. Material for sequencing was peripheral blood. The CDR3 is CASSLARGGPYEQYF. The DNA of the CDR3 is TGTGCCAGCAGCTTAGCGCGGGGGGGACCCTACGAGCAGTACTTC.